The 30 T cell receptor beta chains in this list originate from one sample, sequenced in a study of control samples from healthy donors and cancer patients. Repertoires were generated with immunoSEQ multiplex PCR, while TCRdb's copy carries only in-frame clones and drops some. This sample has about 75,000 clones, with 84% found just once. The sample was blood. These receptors were obtained from a man aged 50-60 years in good health.

CDR3: CASSHYVPGQGTGELFF. As DNA, the CDR3 is TGCGCCAGCAGTCATTACGTCCCGGGACAGGGCACCGGGGAGCTGTTTTTT. The rearrangement links TRBV23-1 to TRBJ2-2; TRBD1 agrees at 9 bases. TRBV23-1 is treated as an ORF (open reading frame) with a function not yet certain. CDR3 length: 17 residues. V shed 3 bases, J shed 4 bases, and the junction held 9 bases outside the gene matches.

This rearrangement joins TRBV5-6 to TRBJ1-1, with 8 bases that match TRBD1. This CDR3 has 15 residues. V shed 4 bases and J 0 bases; nucleotides not matched to a gene: 5. The germline V gene encodes CDR1 SGHDT and CDR2 YYEEEE. CDR3 protein: CASSPRTGMNTEAFF. The DNA for the CDR3 is TGTGCCAGCAGCCCTCGGACAGGGATGAACACTGAAGCTTTCTTT.

V gene TRBV9 combines with J gene TRBJ2-1; 8 positions agree with TRBD2. Germline lookup yields CDR1 SGDLS and CDR2 YYNGEE. V shed 1 base, J shed 0 bases, and the junction held 0 bases outside the gene matches. The CDR3 spans 15 residues. The CDR3, as DNA: TGTGCCAGCAGCGTAAGCGGGAGCTCCTACAATGAGCAGTTCTTC. Its protein is CASSVSGSSYNEQFF.

The chain links TRBV18 to TRBJ1-5, with 7 bases that match TRBD1. Trimming removed 2 bases from V and 1 base from J; junction bases left unmatched: 8. CDR3 length: 17 residues. The germline CDR1 and CDR2 sequences are KGHSH and LQKENI. CDR3 sequence reads: CASSPSGTVLSNQPQHF. The CDR3 nucleotides read TGTGCCAGCTCACCATCCGGGACAGTCTTGAGCAATCAGCCCCAGCATTTT.

This clone was picked up a small number of times. The chain uses TRBV20-1 and TRBJ2-1; D possibly corresponds to TRBD1 (5 bases). V was clipped by 7 bases and J by 4 bases, with 8 bases between them. The CDR3 length is 11 residues. Germline V lookup: CDR1 DFQATT, CDR2 SNEGSKA (reference sequence). CDR3 protein: CSVDRYNEQFF. As DNA, the CDR3 is TGCAGTGTCGACAGATACAATGAGCAGTTCTTC.

The J gene is TRBJ2-2, the V gene TRBV7-9; 12 bases map to TRBD2. Trimming removed 8 bases from V and 4 bases from J; junction bases left unmatched: 8. CDR1 and CDR2 (germline): SEHNR, FQNEAQ (reference sequence). This CDR3 has 16 residues. In DNA, the CDR3 is TGTGCCAGCCGCGCCGGGACTAGCGGGCCCACCGGGGAGCTGTTTTTT. It yields the protein CASRAGTSGPTGELFF. Using reference TRBV7-9 and TRBJ2-2 for the parts outside the CDR3, the full variable domain is DTGVSQNPRHKITKRGQNVTFRCDPISEHNRLYWYRQTLGQGPEFLTYFQNEAQLEKSRLLSDRFSAERPKGSFSTLEIQRTEQGDSAMYLCASRAGTSGPTGELFFGEGSRLTVL.

The chain links TRBV6-2 or TRBV6-3 to TRBJ1-2; the match to TRBD1 covers 8 bases. Trimming took 2 bases from V and 3 from J; bases not matched to a gene: 8. The CDR3 has 16 residues. Germline CDR1 reads MNHEY; CDR2 reads SVGEGT. CDR3 sequence (DNA): TGTGCCAGCAGTTACCTCGACGACAGGGGTCACTATGGCTACACCTTC. It encodes CASSYLDDRGHYGYTF.

The V gene is TRBV12-5, the J gene TRBJ2-3, with 8 positions matching TRBD1. Trimming cost V 6 bases and J 4 bases; bases outside gene matches: 6. The CDR3 contains 14 residues. CDR1 and CDR2 (germline): LGHNT, FRNRAP. This CDR3 reads CASGGTGGADTQYF. CDR3 nucleotides: TGTGCTAGTGGAGGGACAGGCGGGGCAGATACGCAGTATTTT.

This chain links TRBV21-1 with TRBJ1-4; the table calls TRBD1, which could not be checked here. TRBV21-1 is noted as a pseudogene. CDR3 size: 14 residues. The CDR3 coding sequence is TGTGCCGACCCGGGACAGTGGGATAATGAAAAACTGTTTTTT. Protein sequence: CADPGQWDNEKLFF.

This chain joins TRBV19 and TRBJ1-1; a possible D gene is TRBD1 (6 bases). The CDR3 has 15 amino acids. V gave up 7 bases and J gave up 0 bases, with 15 bases separating them. Germline V lookup: CDR1 LNHDA, CDR2 SQIVND (reference sequence). The CDR3 nucleotides are TGTGCCAGTAACCCGACAGGCCACATGAACACTGAAGCTTTCTTT. Protein: CASNPTGHMNTEAFF.

The gene calls are TRBV28 and TRBJ2-1; the match to TRBD2 covers 7 bases. The V gene's germline CDR1 is MDHEN and CDR2 SYDVKM. The CDR3 extends over 14 amino acids. V lost 4 bases to trimming and J lost 7 bases; unmatched junction nucleotides: 7. CDR3 nucleotides: TGTGCCAGCAGTTCTAGCGGCTATAAGAATGAGCAGTTCTTC. Translation gives CASSSSGYKNEQFF.

The gene calls are TRBV11-3 and TRBJ2-2, with D unclear. The CDR3 is 14 amino acids. V lost 7 bases and J 5 bases, leaving 14 bases between the germline ends. Germline V gene lookup returns CDR1 SGHNT and CDR2 YENEEA. CDR3 region: CASTSSGRTGELFF. For the CDR3, the DNA is TGTGCCAGCACCAGTTCGGGCAGGACCGGGGAGCTGTTTTTT.

The rearrangement links TRBV11-3 to TRBJ1-1; 7 positions agree with TRBD1. Germline V lookup: CDR1 SGHNT, CDR2 YENEEA. Trimming took 4 bases from V and 5 from J; bases not matched to a gene: 13. The CDR3 runs 16 residues. The chain's CDR3 is CASSSTPGGKNTEAFF. CDR3 in DNA: TGTGCCAGCAGCTCGACCCCAGGGGGGAAGAATACTGAAGCTTTCTTT.

V gene TRBV11-3 combines with J gene TRBJ2-7, with 9 bases aligning to TRBD1. The CDR3 is 17 residues long. Losses at the gene ends were 5 bases for V and 5 bases for J; bases not matched to a gene: 16. Germline-derived CDR1 and CDR2 are SGHNT and YENEEA. CDR3 coding DNA: TGTGCCAGCAGCCCACGCACAACAGGGGGCCCCAGGAACGAGCAGTACTTC. Translating gives CASSPRTTGGPRNEQYF.

This chain connects TRBV5-1 to TRBJ1-5, with a tentative D call TRBD1 (6 bases). The germline gives CDR1 SGHRS, CDR2 YFSETQ. The CDR3 spans 14 residues. V was trimmed by 1 base and J by 4 bases, leaving 9 bases between them. The CDR3 bases are TGCGCCAGCAGCTTGACAGGGCTGAATCAGCCCCAGCATTTT. Amino acid sequence: CASSLTGLNQPQHF.

This chain uses TRBV15 with TRBJ1-2; no clear D gene. Germline CDR1 is LNHNV and CDR2 is YYDKDF (reference sequence). This CDR3 contains 13 residues. The V end was cut by 0 bases, the J end by 5 bases, with 7 bases between. CDR3 nucleotide sequence: TGTGCCACCAGCAGAGATTCTGGATATGGCTACACCTTC. Translating gives CATSRDSGYGYTF.

The rearrangement uses TRBV4-3 and TRBJ2-7, with D unclear. The CDR3 has 14 amino acids. The germline CDR1 and CDR2 sequences are LGHNA and YSLEER. V was shortened by 0 bases and J by 7 bases, with 13 bases between the two germline ends. CDR3 loop: CASSQDKASGEQYF. The CDR3 region has the DNA TGCGCCAGCAGCCAAGATAAGGCATCAGGAGAGCAGTACTTC.

The chain recombines TRBV5-6 with TRBJ2-1; 7 bases line up with TRBD2. CDR3 size: 15 residues. Germline trimming cut 6 bases from V and 6 bases from J; bases unmatched to any gene: 12. Per germline, CDR1 SGHDT and CDR2 YYEEEE. The chain's CDR3 is CASNARDYQPNEQFF. The DNA for the CDR3 is TGTGCCAGCAACGCCCGGGACTACCAGCCCAATGAGCAGTTCTTC.

As regards this clone: Other DNA sequences in the sample encode the same CDR3. The chain has TRBV7-2 and TRBJ2-1, with TRBD2 matching over 13 bases. The V segment lost 3 bases and the J segment 6 bases; nucleotides outside the gene matches: 2. CDR3 length equals 15 residues. Per the germline V gene, CDR1 is SGHTA and CDR2 is FQGNSA. The CDR3 sequence: CASSLGLAGFNEQFF. CDR3 DNA: TGTGCCAGCAGCTTGGGACTAGCGGGATTCAATGAGCAGTTCTTC.

This clone was seen only a few times. The chain uses TRBV20-1 and TRBJ2-7; D gene unclear. Germline V gives CDR1 DFQATT, CDR2 SNEGSKA (reference sequence). V lost 5 bases and J 5 bases, leaving 10 bases between the germline ends. CDR3 length equals 11 residues. CDR3 nucleotide sequence: TGCAGTGCTCTCGTCGTCGACGAGCAGTACTTC. Protein product: CSALVVDEQYF.

The chain is built from TRBV6-5 and TRBJ2-3, with 10 bases matching TRBD2. This CDR3 contains 15 residues. The V gene's germline CDR1 is MNHEY and CDR2 SVGAGI. V lost 6 bases, J lost 2 bases, and 5 bases stayed unmatched. This CDR3 is CASRPGLAITDTQYF. CDR3 in DNA: TGTGCCAGCAGGCCGGGACTAGCGATCACAGATACGCAGTATTTT.

Regarding this clone: One end of the junction varies from germline; a read error may be responsible. The rearrangement uses TRBV9 and TRBJ2-3; 11 nucleotides align to TRBD2. The CDR3 totals 19 residues. CDR1 is SGDLS, CDR2 YYNGEE, per germline. The CDR3 here is CARSGGDGLAGGRTDTQYF. CDR3 bases: TGTGCCCGCAGCGGGGGGGATGGGCTAGCGGGAGGCCGCACAGATACGCAGTATTTT.

Only a few counts were recorded for this clone. This CDR3 is CATLPGDRGTEAFF. DNA for the CDR3: TGTGCCACCCTCCCGGGGGACCGGGGCACTGAAGCTTTCTTT. This chain uses TRBV27 with TRBJ1-1; D is possibly TRBD1 (5 bases). Germline assignment: CDR1 MNHEY and CDR2 SMNVEV (reference sequence). Trimming removed 10 bases at V and 4 bases at J, with 19 bases between. The length of the CDR3 is 14 residues.

The chain recombines TRBV5-5 with TRBJ2-5; D ambiguous. The CDR3 loop spans 12 amino acids. V lost 0 bases to trimming and J lost 4 bases, with 4 bases between them. In germline, CDR1 is SGHKS, CDR2 YYEKEE (reference sequence). The CDR3 is CASSLDVETQYF. In nucleotides, the CDR3 is TGTGCCAGCAGCTTGGATGTAGAGACCCAGTACTTC.

The rearrangement links TRBV7-9 to TRBJ2-2, with 7 bases fitting TRBD2. From germline, CDR1 is SEHNR and CDR2 FQNEAQ (reference sequence). V lost 2 bases, J lost 3 bases, and 6 bases stayed unmatched. The CDR3 consists of 16 residues. The DNA of the CDR3 is TGTGCCAGCAGCTTAACAGGACTAGGCTACACCGGGGAGCTGTTTTTT. Its protein product is CASSLTGLGYTGELFF.

This sequence joins TRBV4-3 and TRBJ2-2; the D gene could be TRBD1 or TRBD2 (7 bases each). Trimming took 1 base from V and 6 from J, leaving 15 bases between them. This CDR3 contains 16 residues. Germline V gene lookup returns CDR1 LGHNA and CDR2 YSLEER. The CDR3 nucleotides read TGCGCCAGCAGCCAAGTTGGGGGAGGGGGCCCCGGGGAGCTGTTTTTT. Encoded protein: CASSQVGGGGPGELFF.

DNA for the CDR3: TGCGCCAGCAGTGAGTCCCGGGTGATACATGGCTACACCTTC. This encodes CASSESRVIHGYTF. The V call is TRBV10-2, the J call TRBJ1-2; D is uncertain. The germline V and J ends were trimmed by 0 bases and 6 bases, with 11 bases remaining between them. Per germline, CDR1 WSHSY and CDR2 SAAADI. The CDR3 consists of 14 residues.

The genes are TRBV9 and TRBJ2-2; the D gene is possibly TRBD1 (6 bases). This CDR3 has 14 amino acids. Looked up from germline, CDR1 is SGDLS and CDR2 is YYNGEE. Trimming removed 3 bases from V and 5 bases from J, with 11 bases in between. This CDR3 reads CASSAGHVTGELFF. The CDR3 DNA reads TGTGCCAGCAGCGCGGGACACGTAACCGGGGAGCTGTTTTTT.

The chain has TRBV7-9 and TRBJ1-2; maybe TRBD1 (5 bases). The CDR3 has 12 amino acids. V was pared by 8 bases and J by 6 bases, with 13 bases between. The germline V gene has CDR1 SEHNR and CDR2 FQNEAQ (reference sequence). CDR3 residues: CASGGQSDGYTF. For the CDR3, the DNA is TGTGCCAGCGGGGGTCAGAGCGATGGCTACACCTTC.

This chain connects TRBV18 to TRBJ1-2; the D gene is possibly TRBD1 (5 bases). Germline values: CDR1 KGHSH, CDR2 LQKENI. The V gene lost 1 base and the J gene lost 7 bases, with 16 bases spanning the gap. The CDR3 has 15 amino acids. The chain's CDR3 is CASSPRGGSFFGYTF. DNA of the CDR3: TGTGCCAGCTCACCACGTGGGGGGTCGTTCTTTGGCTACACCTTC.